The rows below give T cell receptor beta chains drawn from one sample of a study of PD-1 blockade in classical Hodgkin lymphoma. TCRdb's copy holds only in-frame clones and misses some; the assay was immunoSEQ multiplex PCR. The sample yields around 7,500 clones, 85% to 90% seen once. The starting material was CD8+ T cells from blood, obtained at baseline. The source is a human donor with classical Hodgkin lymphoma. Both conserved end residues are part of each CDR3. D genes are given only for firm matches. Clone size is stated in some rows and not others, as once, few, many or a class when expanded.

d_call: TRBD2; clone_size: .; v_call: TRBV4-2; j_call: TRBJ2-1; cdr3_aa: CASSQETAGANEQFF; cdr3_nt: TGTGCCAGCAGCCAAGAGACAGCGGGGGCCAATGAGCAGTTCTTC
d_call: .; clone_size: .; v_call: TRBV5-5; j_call: TRBJ2-7; cdr3_aa: CASSLVGYEQYF; cdr3_nt: TGTGCCAGCAGCTTGGTAGGCTACGAGCAGTACTTC
d_call: .; clone_size: .; v_call: TRBV11-1; j_call: TRBJ2-1; cdr3_aa: CASSLGDSYNEQFF; cdr3_nt: TGTGCCAGCAGCTTAGGAGACTCCTACAATGAGCAGTTCTTC
d_call: .; clone_size: .; v_call: TRBV27; j_call: TRBJ2-5; cdr3_aa: CASSLSAGRPLAQYF; cdr3_nt: TGTGCCAGCAGTTTATCGGCGGGGAGGCCCTTGGCCCAGTACTTC
d_call: .; clone_size: once; v_call: TRBV27; j_call: TRBJ2-1; cdr3_aa: CASSLDFSRNEQFF; cdr3_nt: TGTGCCAGCAGTTTGGACTTTAGCAGGAATGAGCAGTTCTTC
d_call: .; clone_size: .; v_call: TRBV7-9; j_call: TRBJ1-3; cdr3_aa: CASSFGGNTIYF; cdr3_nt: TGTGCCAGCAGCTTTGGTGGAAACACCATATATTTT
d_call: .; clone_size: .; v_call: TRBV5-5; j_call: TRBJ2-7; cdr3_aa: CASEAGASYEQYF; cdr3_nt: TGTGCCTCAGAAGCTGGGGCCTCCTACGAGCAGTACTTC
d_call: .; clone_size: .; v_call: TRBV29-1; j_call: TRBJ1-1; cdr3_aa: CSVEAQRPAAFF; cdr3_nt: TGCAGCGTTGAGGCACAGCGCCCGGCGGCTTTCTTT
d_call: TRBD1; clone_size: .; v_call: TRBV13; j_call: TRBJ2-7; cdr3_aa: CASAVGTGGEQYF; cdr3_nt: TGTGCCAGCGCGGTCGGGACAGGGGGTGAGCAGTACTTC
d_call: .; clone_size: .; v_call: TRBV19; j_call: TRBJ1-4; cdr3_aa: CASSTRTIQESNEKLFF; cdr3_nt: TGTGCCAGTAGTACCCGAACTATTCAGGAGTCTAATGAAAAACTGTTTTTT